This T cell receptor (beta chain) was captured in a study of PD-L1 blockade in urothelial cancer. Trimming at V came to 0 bases and at J to 6 bases, leaving 9 bases not matched to a gene. The CDR3 runs 16 residues. Germline-derived CDR1 and CDR2 are SGHDT and YYEEEE. Time point of the sample: pretreatment peripheral blood. Using immunoSEQ multiplex PCR, the repertoire was profiled, and TCRdb retains in-frame clones only, with some absent. The sample shows about 49,000 clones, 79% of them seen only once. The input for sequencing was PBMCs, taken around atezolizumab (anti-PD-L1) treatment. V usage is TRBV5-6 and J usage is TRBJ2-7; 10 nucleotides match TRBD1. The TCR was taken from a man in his 70s with urothelial cancer. The CDR3 DNA is TGTGCCAGCAGCTTGGCCCAGGGACAGGGGTCGGTCGAGCAGTACTTC. Its protein is CASSLAQGQGSVEQYF.